The rows below give T cell receptor beta chains drawn from one sample of a study of OX40 agonist ivuxolimab in advanced cancers. The protocol was immunoSEQ multiplex PCR, while the TCRdb copy is restricted to in-frame clones and leaves out a portion. The sample lists some 70,000 clones; under 95% were seen once. Specimen: CD4+ or CD8+ T cells sorted from blood, collected in a trial of the OX40 agonist ivuxolimab. The receptors come from an adult with an advanced solid tumor such as melanoma, head and neck, liver or kidney cancer. Both conserved end residues are part of each CDR3. A D gene is named only where the DNA matches it firmly. Clone sizes are given selectively: once, few, many, or a class where the clone is expanded.

J gene | clone size | V gene | D gene | CDR3 length | CDR3 protein | CDR3 DNA
TRBJ2-7 | NA | TRBV6-1 | NA | 15 | CASSADAGAPYEQYF | TGTGCCAGCAGTGCCGACGCCGGGGCGCCCTACGAGCAGTACTTC
TRBJ2-1 | NA | TRBV7-9 | NA | 14 | CASSLKGGAPEQFF | TGTGCCAGCAGCTTAAAGGGGGGGGCACCTGAGCAGTTCTTC
TRBJ1-2 | NA | TRBV30 | NA | 14 | CAWSPRRSNYGYTF | TGTGCCTGGAGCCCACGGAGGTCCAACTATGGCTACACCTTC
TRBJ2-3 | NA | TRBV18 | TRBD2 | 18 | CASSLPGTSGSVTDTQYF | TGTGCCAGCTCACTCCCCGGGACTAGCGGGAGTGTGACAGATACGCAGTATTTT
TRBJ2-2 | NA | TRBV7-9 | TRBD2 | 17 | CASSPTLERERTGELFF | TGTGCCAGCAGCCCAACGCTAGAGCGGGAGCGGACCGGGGAGCTGTTTTTT
TRBJ2-3 | NA | TRBV10-2 | TRBD2 | 15 | CASREAGEGTDTQYF | TGCGCCAGCAGGGAAGCGGGGGAAGGCACAGATACGCAGTATTTT
TRBJ1-5 | NA | TRBV4-1 | TRBD1 | 16 | CASSPVEGAGYQPQHF | TGCGCCAGCAGCCCTGTGGAGGGGGCTGGTTATCAGCCCCAGCATTTT
TRBJ1-2 | NA | TRBV10-3 | TRBD1 | 13 | CAISGTGDYGYTF | TGTGCCATCAGCGGTACAGGGGACTATGGCTACACCTTC
TRBJ2-4 | NA | TRBV18 | TRBD1 | 14 | CASSSRDRADIQYF | TGTGCCAGCTCAAGCCGGGACAGGGCGGACATTCAGTACTTC
TRBJ1-1 | NA | TRBV6-6 | NA | 12 | CASRFQGTEAFF | TGTGCCAGCAGATTCCAGGGTACTGAAGCTTTCTTT
TRBJ1-4 | few | TRBV5-8 | NA | 14 | CASSSGQHNEKLFF | TGTGCCAGCAGCTCCGGACAGCATAATGAAAAACTGTTTTTT
TRBJ2-5 | NA | TRBV11-3 | NA | 14 | CASSHHDPGQPRHF | TGTGCCAGCAGCCACCACGATCCAGGACAACCCCGACACTTC
TRBJ1-2 | NA | TRBV7-9 | TRBD1 | 14 | CASSPRTGEYGYTF | TGTGCCAGCAGCCCCCGGACAGGGGAATATGGCTACACCTTC
TRBJ1-1 | NA | TRBV7-9 | NA | 14 | CASSLDWGNTEAFF | TGTGCCAGCAGCTTAGATTGGGGGAACACTGAAGCTTTCTTT
TRBJ2-7 | NA | TRBV30 | NA | 11 | CAWKGVFEQYF | TGTGCCTGGAAAGGAGTTTTCGAGCAGTACTTC
TRBJ2-7 | once | TRBV15 | NA | 14 | CATRDGDGAYEQYF | TGTGCCACCAGAGACGGGGACGGAGCCTACGAGCAGTACTTC
TRBJ2-5 | once | TRBV11-2 | NA | 13 | CASSLTTWETQYF | TGTGCCAGCAGCTTAACGACGTGGGAGACCCAGTACTTC
TRBJ1-2 | NA | TRBV11-2 | NA | 18 | CASSSHYRGTFTNYGYTF | TGTGCCAGCAGCTCACACTACCGTGGGACTTTCACTAACTATGGCTACACCTTC
TRBJ2-3 | NA | TRBV30 | NA | 16 | CAWSLGGQVASDTQYF | TGTGCCTGGAGTCTGGGCGGACAAGTAGCTTCAGATACGCAGTATTTT
TRBJ2-1 | once | TRBV25-1 | NA | 15 | CASSGAEYAYNEQFF | TGTGCCAGCAGTGGGGCGGAGTACGCCTACAATGAGCAGTTCTTC
TRBJ2-7 | NA | TRBV2 | TRBD2 | 14 | CASSEGGTSYEQYF | TGTGCCAGCAGTGAAGGCGGGACTAGCTACGAGCAGTACTTC
TRBJ2-5 | NA | TRBV2 | NA | 14 | CAGSGSGPQETQYF | TGTGCCGGGAGTGGGTCTGGGCCACAAGAGACCCAGTACTTC
TRBJ2-5 | NA | TRBV11-1 | TRBD1 | 14 | CASSLRTGGETQYF | TGTGCCAGCAGCTTAAGGACAGGCGGCGAGACCCAGTACTTC
TRBJ2-5 | NA | TRBV30 | NA | 15 | CAWKFGGLRQETQYF | TGTGCCTGGAAGTTCGGGGGCCTTCGCCAAGAGACCCAGTACTTC
TRBJ2-7 | NA | TRBV5-6 | NA | 14 | CASSLSGPSYEQYF | TGTGCCAGCAGCCTATCCGGGCCCTCCTACGAGCAGTACTTC
TRBJ1-2 | NA | TRBV30 | NA | 13 | CAWSATQGGGYTF | TGTGCCTGGAGTGCGACACAGGGTGGCGGCTACACCTTC
TRBJ2-3 | NA | TRBV11-2 | NA | 13 | CASSLSPTNTQYF | TGTGCCAGCAGCTTATCGCCAACTAATACGCAGTATTTT
TRBJ1-2 | NA | TRBV5-1 | TRBD1 | 14 | CASSQGQADYGYTF | TGCGCCAGCAGCCAGGGACAGGCGGACTATGGCTACACCTTC
TRBJ1-1 | NA | TRBV1 | NA | 19 | CTSSQDFPDREKVNTEAFF | TGCACCAGCAGCCAAGACTTCCCGGACAGGGAGAAAGTGAACACTGAAGCTTTCTTT
TRBJ1-5 | NA | TRBV10-3 | TRBD1 | 13 | CAIRGQGGEPQHF | TGTGCCATCAGGGGACAGGGGGGTGAGCCCCAGCATTTT
TRBJ2-4 | NA | TRBV25-1 | NA | 16 | CASSETGLGAKNIQYF | TGTGCCAGCAGTGAAACGGGACTCGGAGCCAAAAACATTCAGTACTTC
TRBJ1-2 | NA | TRBV4-2 | NA | 14 | CASSPVQTDYGYTF | TGTGCCAGCAGCCCCGTCCAGACTGACTATGGCTACACCTTC
TRBJ1-6 | NA | TRBV19 | TRBD1 | 16 | CASSIEMDRDNSPLHF | TGTGCCAGTAGTATAGAGATGGACAGGGATAATTCACCCCTCCACTTT
TRBJ1-5 | NA | TRBV4-1 | TRBD1 | 18 | CASSQDPRSRGPAQPQHF | TGCGCCAGCAGCCAGGATCCCCGCAGCAGGGGGCCTGCCCAGCCCCAGCATTTT
TRBJ2-2 | NA | TRBV5-1 | NA | 16 | CASSLNSLANTGELFF | TGCGCCAGCAGCTTGAACTCCCTAGCGAACACCGGGGAGCTGTTTTTT
TRBJ1-1 | once | TRBV5-1 | NA | 13 | CASSLVGGSEAFF | TGCGCCAGCAGCTTGGTTGGGGGTAGTGAAGCTTTCTTT
TRBJ2-1 | NA | TRBV9 | NA | 15 | CASSVDGGSYNEQFF | TGTGCCAGCAGCGTAGATGGGGGCTCCTACAATGAGCAGTTCTTC
TRBJ2-5 | NA | TRBV2 | TRBD2 | 15 | CASSGTSGYQETQYF | TGTGCCAGCAGCGGGACTAGCGGGTACCAAGAGACCCAGTACTTC
TRBJ2-7 | once | TRBV5-1 | TRBD1 | 14 | CASSPGTGSYEQYF | TGCGCCAGCAGCCCCGGGACAGGGTCCTACGAGCAGTACTTC
TRBJ1-1 | NA | TRBV18 | NA | 17 | CASSQGQAGTTNTEAFF | TGTGCCAGCTCACAGGGGCAGGCCGGGACAACGAACACTGAAGCTTTCTTT
TRBJ2-1 | NA | TRBV29-1 | NA | 14 | CSVEEPGPRLELFF | TGCAGCGTTGAGGAACCGGGACCTAGACTAGAACTGTTCTTC
TRBJ1-3 | NA | TRBV2 | NA | 15 | CASSEGSRGGNTIYF | TGTGCCAGCAGTGAAGGGAGCCGGGGAGGAAACACCATATATTTT
TRBJ2-3 | NA | TRBV19 | NA | 14 | CASSGSGRTDTQYF | TGTGCCAGTAGTGGAAGCGGGCGCACAGATACGCAGTATTTT
TRBJ2-6 | NA | TRBV2 | TRBD1 | 16 | CASPRDRLSGANVLTF | TGTGCCAGCCCCCGGGACAGGCTTTCTGGGGCCAACGTCCTGACTTTC
TRBJ2-5 | NA | TRBV11-2 | NA | 12 | CASSLEEETQYF | TGTGCCAGCAGCTTAGAGGAAGAGACCCAGTACTTC
TRBJ1-5 | once | TRBV12-1 | NA | 13 | CASSFSLMQPQHF | TGTGCCAGCAGCTTTTCTTTGATGCAGCCCCAGCATTTT
TRBJ2-3 | NA | TRBV10-1 | TRBD2 | 14 | CASSVAGVSDTQYF | TGCGCCAGCAGTGTAGCGGGAGTTTCAGATACGCAGTATTTT
TRBJ1-1 | NA | TRBV19 | TRBD1 | 14 | CASSLQGANTEAFF | TGTGCCAGTTCACTACAGGGGGCAAACACTGAAGCTTTCTTT
TRBJ2-7 | few | TRBV7-9 | NA | 13 | CASSLAGTYEQYF | TGTGCCAGCAGCTTAGCGGGGACCTACGAGCAGTACTTC
TRBJ2-7 | NA | TRBV11-3 | NA | 12 | CASSLASGEQYF | TGTGCCAGCAGCTTAGCTTCGGGCGAGCAGTACTTC